A selection of T cell receptor beta chains follows, all from one sample in a study of response to subunit inactivated influenza vaccine. TCRdb re-called the RT-PCR reads through MiXCR, storing one row per CDR3 protein. Altogether approximately 300,000 distinct CDR3 sequences are present, 22% being singletons, with the ten largest covering 10%. The material was PBMCs from blood, obtained less than 22 months after vaccination. These TCRs come from a man between 50 and 69 years old who received an inactivated influenza vaccine. The CDR3 runs from the conserved cysteine through the conserved F or W. The D gene is left open where the match is weak. Not all rows give a size; the values are once, few, many and, for expanded clones, a class.

TRBJ1-1 | TRBV5-4 | few | TRBD1 | TGTGCCAGCAGCAGAGGGGGACAGGGTGACACTGAAGCTTTCTTT | CASSRGGQGDTEAFF
TRBJ1-6 | TRBV12-3/TRBV12-4 | many | . | TGTGCCAGCAGCACCGCCGGGGGGCTTGGTTCACCCCTCCACTTT | CASSTAGGLGSPLHF
TRBJ2-3 | TRBV28 | . | . | TGTGCCAGCATCGGTTGGGACCAGTCAGATACGCAGTATTTT | CASIGWDQSDTQYF
TRBJ2-7 | TRBV12-3/TRBV12-4 | . | TRBD1 | TGTGCCAGCAGCTCTCCCGGGACAGGGTATACTTCGCGGTACTTC | CASSSPGTGYTSRYF
TRBJ1-2 | TRBV12-3/TRBV12-4 | many | . | TGTGCCAGCAGTTCCGCCCGAGGGACGGGCGACTATGGCTACACCTTC | CASSSARGTGDYGYTF
TRBJ1-5 | TRBV20-1 | few | . | TGCAGTGCTAGTAGGGGACAAACGAACCAGCCCCAGCATTTT | CSASRGQTNQPQHF
TRBJ2-3 | TRBV7-2 | . | . | TGTGCCAGCAGCTTAGAACGGATGGATACGCAGTATTTT | CASSLERMDTQYF
TRBJ1-2 | TRBV6-5 | . | . | TGTGCCAGCAGTTATGTCAGGGGAGGCGGCTACACCTTC | CASSYVRGGGYTF
TRBJ1-5 | TRBV20-1 | few | . | TGCAGTGTCACCCCTGGGGATTTGTATCAGCCCCAGCATTTT | CSVTPGDLYQPQHF
TRBJ1-1 | TRBV5-1 | . | TRBD1 | TGCGCCAGCACAACCGGGACAGGGATCATGAACACTGAAGCTTTCTTT | CASTTGTGIMNTEAFF
TRBJ2-3 | TRBV7-3 | . | . | TGTGCCAGCAGCTTGAACGGGGGCACAGATACGCAGTATTTT | CASSLNGGTDTQYF
TRBJ2-4 | TRBV6-2/TRBV6-3 | . | . | TGTGCCAGCAGTTACCCAGGGAGAAACATTCAGTACTTC | CASSYPGRNIQYF
TRBJ2-7 | TRBV28 | . | . | TGTGCCAGCAGTTTCGGGATTCGGGCAGACGAGCAGTACTTC | CASSFGIRADEQYF
TRBJ2-7 | TRBV7-9 | few | . | TGTGCCAGCAGCTTAATAGGGAACGAGCAGTACTTC | CASSLIGNEQYF
TRBJ1-2 | TRBV2 | few | . | TGTGCCAGCAGTGAAGCCTCAAGGAGGGCGTCTGGCTACACCTTC | CASSEASRRASGYTF
TRBJ1-1 | TRBV20-1 | . | TRBD1 | TGCAGTGCTAGAGATGGTCAGGGGGCGCGTCGGACTGAAGCTTTCTTT | CSARDGQGARRTEAFF
TRBJ1-4 | TRBV20-1 | few | TRBD1 | TGCAGTGCTAGACCCTTAAGACAGGGGGCGAGGGCTAATGAAAAACTGTTTTTT | CSARPLRQGARANEKLFF
TRBJ1-6 | TRBV28 | . | . | TGTGCCAGCAGTATAGATTCACCCCTCCACTTT | CASSIDSPLHF
TRBJ2-1 | TRBV7-8 | . | . | TGTGCCAGCAGCTTAGGATCCACCAACAATGAGCAGTTCTTC | CASSLGSTNNEQFF
TRBJ2-3 | TRBV7-6 | . | TRBD2 | TGTGCCAGCAGCTTAGCTTCGGGGGGAGGGCCAGATACGCAGTATTTT | CASSLASGGGPDTQYF
TRBJ1-1 | TRBV7-2 | once | . | TGTGCCAGCAGCTTATATGGGGCCAGACTGGCCACTGAAGCTTTCTTT | CASSLYGARLATEAFF
TRBJ1-1 | TRBV20-1 | . | TRBD1 | TGCAGTGCTTTCAAAACCAGGACAGGGGACACTGAAGCTTTCTTT | CSAFKTRTGDTEAFF
TRBJ2-7 | TRBV28 | few | TRBD2 | TGTGCCAGCAGTTCCTTTACAATGCAGGGGACTAGGCAACTTTACGAGCAGTACTTC | CASSSFTMQGTRQLYEQYF
TRBJ2-1 | TRBV7-6 | . | TRBD2 | TGTGCCAGCAGCTCACGCAAAAGCGGGGGCCACAATGAGCAGTTCTTC | CASSSRKSGGHNEQFF
TRBJ2-2 | TRBV9 | few | . | TGTGCCAGCAGCGGACCACCCGGGGAGCTGTTTTTT | CASSGPPGELFF
TRBJ1-3 | TRBV20-1 | few | . | TGCAGTGCTAGAGTTATGGGGGGCGTTTCTGGAAACACCATATATTTT | CSARVMGGVSGNTIYF
TRBJ2-1 | TRBV12-3/TRBV12-4 | . | TRBD2 | TGTGCCAGCAGTTTTGTGTCTAGCGGGAGGAGTGAGCAGTTCTTC | CASSFVSSGRSEQFF
TRBJ2-1 | TRBV28 | few | . | TGTGCCAGCAGGACCCGGGACCTGGGGATCACTGAGCAGTTCTTC | CASRTRDLGITEQFF
TRBJ2-2 | TRBV5-1 | . | . | TGCGCCAGCAGCTTGTTACGCACGACCGGGGAGCTGTTTTTT | CASSLLRTTGELFF
TRBJ1-3 | TRBV4-3 | . | . | TGCGCCAGCAGCCAAGATGTAGCACACCAGACGGGAAACACCATATATTTT | CASSQDVAHQTGNTIYF
TRBJ1-5 | TRBV5-6 | . | . | TGTGCCAGCAGCTCGAGAAGCGGACAGAAAGATAGCAATCAGCCCCAGCATTTT | CASSSRSGQKDSNQPQHF
TRBJ2-7 | TRBV19 | . | . | TGTGCCAGTAGTACCGCCGGTCGGGGCGCTTACTCCTACGAGCAGTACTTC | CASSTAGRGAYSYEQYF
TRBJ2-1 | TRBV4-3 | . | . | TGCGCCAGCAGCCAAGATCAAGGGGGACTGGCGTACAATGAGCAGTTCTTC | CASSQDQGGLAYNEQFF
TRBJ2-7 | TRBV7-9 | . | . | TGTGCCAGCAGCTTAAGTCGGCGGTCCTACGAGCAGTACTTC | CASSLSRRSYEQYF
TRBJ2-5 | TRBV20-1 | few | . | TGCAGTGCTAGAGTTCCTAGCTTCGCGACCCAGTACTTC | CSARVPSFATQYF
TRBJ2-3 | TRBV25-1 | . | . | TGTGCCAGCAGTTCAGCCGTGGATACGCAGTATTTT | CASSSAVDTQYF
TRBJ2-7 | TRBV20-1 | few | . | TGCAGTGCTAAGGGGGAGGGCCGGTGGGAGCAGTACTTC | CSAKGEGRWEQYF
TRBJ1-4 | TRBV7-9 | many | TRBD1 | TGTGCCAGCAGCTATGGACAGGGGGTCGCCAATGAAAAACTGTTTTTT | CASSYGQGVANEKLFF
TRBJ2-1 | TRBV12-3/TRBV12-4 | . | . | TGTGCCAGCAGTTCCCCGGGGGGCCGTGTTGAGCAGTTCTTC | CASSSPGGRVEQFF
TRBJ2-3 | TRBV20-1 | few | . | TGCAGTGCTAGAGATCTGCGGACAACAAGCACAGATACGCAGTATTTT | CSARDLRTTSTDTQYF
TRBJ2-3 | TRBV15 | few | . | TGTGCCACCAGCAGAGTCACAGCCCGGGATACGCAGTATTTT | CATSRVTARDTQYF
TRBJ1-1 | TRBV28 | few | . | TGTGCCAGCAGTTTATGGGCGACCACTGAAGCTTTCTTT | CASSLWATTEAFF
TRBJ2-7 | TRBV19 | few | . | TGTGCCAGTAGTATGGGCAGTTCCTACGAGCAGTACTTC | CASSMGSSYEQYF
TRBJ2-7 | TRBV2 | many | . | TGTGCCAGCAGTTCGGGACGGGTCTACGAGCAGTACTTC | CASSSGRVYEQYF
TRBJ1-1 | TRBV6-1 | many | . | TGTGCCAGCAGTGTTAACGGACCTGAAGCTTTCTTT | CASSVNGPEAFF